One sample yielded the 4 T cell receptor beta chains listed below, sequenced in a study of CD8+ T cells in alopecia areata. It was cDNA, reverse transcribed from extracted RNA, that served as the sequencing template. Using immunoSEQ multiplex PCR, the repertoire was profiled, and TCRdb retains in-frame clones only, with some absent. This table has roughly 75,000 clones, approximately 61% appearing once. Sequenced material: CD8+ T cells sorted from blood, taken at week 0. The receptors were sampled from a human donor with alopecia areata.

A few counts support this clone. This chain uses TRBV4-3 with TRBJ2-7; 8 bases agree with TRBD1. Trimming at V came to 0 bases and at J to 6 bases, leaving 7 bases not matched to a gene. The CDR3 sequence is 15 residues long. Germline V gives CDR1 LGHNA, CDR2 YSLEER. CDR3 amino acids: CASSQDPRGRVEQYF. The CDR3 nucleotides are TGCGCCAGCAGCCAAGATCCCAGGGGGCGGGTCGAGCAGTACTTC.

The chain couples TRBV9 to TRBJ2-4, with D perhaps TRBD1 (6 bases). This CDR3 is built from 13 residues. V dropped 3 bases and J dropped 7 bases, with 11 bases sitting between them. The germline V gene encodes CDR1 SGDLS and CDR2 YYNGEE. CDR3 residues: CASSGGDINIQYF. The CDR3 DNA sequence: TGTGCCAGCAGCGGAGGGGACATTAACATTCAGTACTTC.

This clone turned up a few times. J is TRBJ2-7 and V is TRBV29-1, with 7 positions matching TRBD1. In germline, CDR1 is SQVTM, CDR2 ANQGSEA. After removal of 4 bases from V and 4 bases from J, the junction contained 7 bases not matched to a gene. The CDR3 has 13 residues. The CDR3 coding sequence is TGCAGCGTTGTAGGGACAGAACAGTACGAGCAGTACTTC. It specifies CSVVGTEQYEQYF.

V is TRBV27 and J is TRBJ2-3, with D unclear. Germline loops: CDR1 MNHEY, CDR2 SMNVEV (reference sequence). V was shortened by 3 bases and J by 2 bases, with 6 bases between the two germline ends. The CDR3 contains 13 residues. CDR3 region: CASSFVATDTQYF. The CDR3 nucleotides read TGTGCCAGCAGTTTCGTGGCCACAGATACGCAGTATTTT.